This T cell receptor beta chain was documented in a study of cytomegalovirus exposure and HLA in healthy donors. The study, taken as a whole, reports: Rare TCR sequences dominated, though some public TCRs recurred in many donors.

Note on this clone: Its antigen is as yet unknown.

The protocol was immunoSEQ multiplex PCR, while the TCRdb copy is restricted to in-frame clones and leaves out a portion. Among 130,000 to 150,000 clones listed, less than 90% were seen once. Source material: PBMCs. The TCR comes from a woman aged 18-29 years in good health and CMV-seropositive.

CDR3 nucleotide sequence: TGTGCCAGCGGATATAGCGGGAGGGCCGGCAATGAGCAGTTCTTC. Protein sequence: CASGYSGRAGNEQFF. The chain employs TRBV11-2 and TRBJ2-1, with 11 positions matching TRBD2. J gave up 6 bases and V 8 bases, and 9 bases lay outside the gene matches. CDR3 length equals 15 residues. CDR1 and CDR2 (germline): SGHAT, FQNNGV.